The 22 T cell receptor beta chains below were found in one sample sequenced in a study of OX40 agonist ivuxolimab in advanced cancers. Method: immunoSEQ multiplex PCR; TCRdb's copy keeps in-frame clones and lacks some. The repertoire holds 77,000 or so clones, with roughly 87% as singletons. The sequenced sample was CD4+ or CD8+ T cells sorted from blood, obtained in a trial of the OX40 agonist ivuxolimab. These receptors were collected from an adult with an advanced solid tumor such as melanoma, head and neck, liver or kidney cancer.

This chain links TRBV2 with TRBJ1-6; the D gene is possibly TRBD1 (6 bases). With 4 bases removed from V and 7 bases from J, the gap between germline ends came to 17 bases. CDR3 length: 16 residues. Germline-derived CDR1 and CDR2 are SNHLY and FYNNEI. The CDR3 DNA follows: TGTGCCAGCAGTGTATCGGGGACATACGACAATTCACCCCTCCACTTT. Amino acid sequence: CASSVSGTYDNSPLHF.

The CDR3 nucleotides read TGCGCCAGTTCAAGACAGGGGAACACTGAAGCTTTCTTT. Protein product: CASSRQGNTEAFF. J is TRBJ1-1 and V is TRBV5-1, with TRBD1 matching over 7 bases. The CDR3 runs 13 residues. V lost 8 bases to trimming and J lost 1 base; unmatched junction nucleotides: 5. Germline assignment: CDR1 SGHRS and CDR2 YFSETQ.

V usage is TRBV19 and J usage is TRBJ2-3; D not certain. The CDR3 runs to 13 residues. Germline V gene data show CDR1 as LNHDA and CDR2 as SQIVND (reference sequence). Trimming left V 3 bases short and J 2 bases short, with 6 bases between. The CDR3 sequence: CASSMSHTDTQYF. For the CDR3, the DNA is TGTGCCAGTAGTATGTCTCACACAGATACGCAGTATTTT.

CDR3 amino acids: CAWSGQGQDGYTF. In DNA, the CDR3 is TGTGCCTGGAGCGGACAGGGGCAGGATGGCTACACCTTC. The chain links TRBV30 to TRBJ1-2; TRBD1 aligns across 9 bases. CDR1 GTSNPN and CDR2 SVGIG come from the germline V gene (reference sequence). The CDR3 runs to 13 residues. J lost 6 bases, V lost 3 bases, and 5 bases had no gene match.

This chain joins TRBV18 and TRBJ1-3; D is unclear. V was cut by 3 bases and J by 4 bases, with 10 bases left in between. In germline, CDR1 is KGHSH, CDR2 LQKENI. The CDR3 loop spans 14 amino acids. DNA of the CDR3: TGTGCCAGCTCACCGGAGGGCGCGGGAAACACCATATATTTT. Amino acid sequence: CASSPEGAGNTIYF.

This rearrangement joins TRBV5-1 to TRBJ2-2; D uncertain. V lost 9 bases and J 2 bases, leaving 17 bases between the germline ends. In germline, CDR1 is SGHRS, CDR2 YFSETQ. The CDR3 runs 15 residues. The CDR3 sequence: CATRYETTNTGELFF. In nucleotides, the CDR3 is TGCGCCACCCGATACGAGACGACCAACACCGGGGAGCTGTTTTTT. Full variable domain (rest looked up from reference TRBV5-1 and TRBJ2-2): KAGVTQTPRYLIKTRGQQVTLSCSPISGHRSVSWYQQTPGQGLQFLFEYFSETQRNKGNFPGRFSGRQFSNSRSEMNVSTLELGDSALYLCATRYETTNTGELFFGEGSRLTVL.

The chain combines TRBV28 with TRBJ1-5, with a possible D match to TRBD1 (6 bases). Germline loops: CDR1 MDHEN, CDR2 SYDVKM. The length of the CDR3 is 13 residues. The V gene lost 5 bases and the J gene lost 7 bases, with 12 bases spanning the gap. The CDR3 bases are TGTGCCAGCAGTCCGAGGGGGAACCAGCCCCAGCATTTT. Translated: CASSPRGNQPQHF.

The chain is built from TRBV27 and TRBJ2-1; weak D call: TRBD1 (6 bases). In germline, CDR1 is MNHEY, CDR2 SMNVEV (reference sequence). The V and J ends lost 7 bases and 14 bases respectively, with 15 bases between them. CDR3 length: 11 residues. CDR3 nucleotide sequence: TGTGCCAGCACCCTTACAGGGCCGGAGTTCTTC. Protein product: CASTLTGPEFF.

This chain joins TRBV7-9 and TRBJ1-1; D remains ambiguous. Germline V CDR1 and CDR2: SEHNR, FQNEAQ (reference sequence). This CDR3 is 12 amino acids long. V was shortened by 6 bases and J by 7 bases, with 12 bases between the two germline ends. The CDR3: CASRLPGGEAFF. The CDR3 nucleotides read TGTGCCAGCAGACTACCGGGAGGTGAAGCTTTCTTT.

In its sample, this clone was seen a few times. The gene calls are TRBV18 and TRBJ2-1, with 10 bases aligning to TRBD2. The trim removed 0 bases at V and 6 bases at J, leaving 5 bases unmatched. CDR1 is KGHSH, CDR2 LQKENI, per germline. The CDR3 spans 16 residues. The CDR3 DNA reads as TGTGCCAGCTCACCACCCGGACTAGCGGAGTCCAATGAGCAGTTCTTC. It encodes CASSPPGLAESNEQFF.

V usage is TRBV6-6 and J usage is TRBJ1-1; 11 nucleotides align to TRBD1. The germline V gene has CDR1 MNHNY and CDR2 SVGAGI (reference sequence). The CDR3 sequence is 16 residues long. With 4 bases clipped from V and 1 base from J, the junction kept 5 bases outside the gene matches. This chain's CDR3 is CASSSSGQGENTEAFF. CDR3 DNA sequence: TGTGCCAGCAGTTCCTCGGGACAGGGGGAGAACACTGAAGCTTTCTTT.

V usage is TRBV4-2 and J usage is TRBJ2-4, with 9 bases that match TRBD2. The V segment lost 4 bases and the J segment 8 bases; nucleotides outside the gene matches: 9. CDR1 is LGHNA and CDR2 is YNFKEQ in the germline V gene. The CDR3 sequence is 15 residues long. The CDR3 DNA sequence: TGTGCCAGCAGCCGGACGCCGGGACTAGCAGACATTCAGTACTTC. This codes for CASSRTPGLADIQYF.

In nucleotides, the CDR3 is TGTGCCAGCAGTTTAGTCCAGAACAATCAGCCCCAGCATTTT. As protein: CASSLVQNNQPQHF. This rearrangement joins TRBV28 to TRBJ1-5, with unresolved D. The CDR3 consists of 14 residues. Trimming shortened V by 2 bases and J by 3 bases, and 8 bases separated the two germline ends. Germline CDR1 reads MDHEN; CDR2 reads SYDVKM. Based on the CDR3 plus reference TRBV28 and TRBJ1-5, the full variable domain is DVKVTQSSRYLVKRTGEKVFLECVQDMDHENMFWYRQDPGLGLRLIYFSYDVKMKEKGDIPEGYSVSREKKERFSLILESASTNQTSMYLCASSLVQNNQPQHFGDGTRLSIL.

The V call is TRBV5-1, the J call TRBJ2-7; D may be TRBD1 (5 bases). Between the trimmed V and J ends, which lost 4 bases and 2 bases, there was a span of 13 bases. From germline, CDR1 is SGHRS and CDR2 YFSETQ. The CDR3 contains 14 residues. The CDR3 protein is CASSQNQGPYEQYF. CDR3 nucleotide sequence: TGCGCCAGCAGCCAAAATCAGGGTCCCTACGAGCAGTACTTC.

Here the CDR3 DNA reads TGTGCCAGCAGTGAAGGGATAATGAAGGGCTACACCTTC. This encodes CASSEGIMKGYTF. The chain recombines TRBV2 with TRBJ1-2; no firm D call. CDR3 length: 13 residues. V lost 1 base and J 8 bases, leaving 11 bases between the germline ends. Germline V gene sequence: CDR1 SNHLY, CDR2 FYNNEI.

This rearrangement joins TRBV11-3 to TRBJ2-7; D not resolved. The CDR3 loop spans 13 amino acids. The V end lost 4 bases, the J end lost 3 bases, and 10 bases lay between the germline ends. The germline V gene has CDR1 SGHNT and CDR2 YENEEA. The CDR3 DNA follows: TGTGCCAGCAGCTACTACACGGGCTACGAGCAGTACTTC. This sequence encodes CASSYYTGYEQYF.

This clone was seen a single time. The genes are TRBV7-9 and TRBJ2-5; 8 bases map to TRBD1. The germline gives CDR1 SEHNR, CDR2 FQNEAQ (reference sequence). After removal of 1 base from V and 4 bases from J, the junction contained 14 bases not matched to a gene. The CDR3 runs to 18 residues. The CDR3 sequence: CASSLDAQGAPVSETQYF. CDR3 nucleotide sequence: TGTGCCAGCAGCTTAGACGCGCAGGGGGCGCCGGTATCAGAGACCCAGTACTTC.

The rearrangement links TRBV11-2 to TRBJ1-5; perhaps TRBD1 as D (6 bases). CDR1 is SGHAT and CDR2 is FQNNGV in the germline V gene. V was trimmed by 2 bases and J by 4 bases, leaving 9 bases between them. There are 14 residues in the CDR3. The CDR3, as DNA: TGTGCCAGCAGCTTAAGGGGGGGGAATCAGCCCCAGCATTTT. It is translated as CASSLRGGNQPQHF.

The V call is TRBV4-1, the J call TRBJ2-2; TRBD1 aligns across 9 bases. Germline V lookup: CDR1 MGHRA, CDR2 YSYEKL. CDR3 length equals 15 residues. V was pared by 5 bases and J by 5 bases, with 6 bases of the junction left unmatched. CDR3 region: CASSKGQGRTGELFF. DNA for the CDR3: TGCGCCAGCAGCAAGGGACAGGGCCGTACCGGGGAGCTGTTTTTT.

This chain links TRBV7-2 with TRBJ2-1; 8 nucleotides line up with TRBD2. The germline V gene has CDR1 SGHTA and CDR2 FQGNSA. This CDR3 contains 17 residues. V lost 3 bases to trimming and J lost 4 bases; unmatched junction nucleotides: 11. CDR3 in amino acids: CASSFPIAGSTYNEQFF. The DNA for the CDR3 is TGTGCCAGCAGCTTCCCTATAGCGGGATCCACGTACAATGAGCAGTTCTTC. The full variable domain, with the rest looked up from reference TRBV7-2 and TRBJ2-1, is GAGVSQSPSNKVTEKGKDVELRCDPISGHTALYWYRQSLGQGLEFLIYFQGNSAPDKSGLPSDRFSAERTGGSVSTLTIQRTQQEDSAVYLCASSFPIAGSTYNEQFFGPGTRLTVL.

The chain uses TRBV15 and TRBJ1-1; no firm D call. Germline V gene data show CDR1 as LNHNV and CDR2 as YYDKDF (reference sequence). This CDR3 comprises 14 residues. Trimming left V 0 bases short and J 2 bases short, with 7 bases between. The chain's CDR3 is CATSRDIGNTEAFF. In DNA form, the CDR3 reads TGTGCCACCAGCAGAGATATAGGCAACACTGAAGCTTTCTTT.

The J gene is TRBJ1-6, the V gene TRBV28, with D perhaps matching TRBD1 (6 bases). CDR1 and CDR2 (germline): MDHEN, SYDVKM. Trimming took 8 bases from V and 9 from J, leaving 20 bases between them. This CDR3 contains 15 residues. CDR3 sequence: CASQKTFGGGSPLHF. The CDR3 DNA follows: TGTGCCAGCCAAAAAACATTCGGAGGGGGTTCACCCCTCCACTTT.